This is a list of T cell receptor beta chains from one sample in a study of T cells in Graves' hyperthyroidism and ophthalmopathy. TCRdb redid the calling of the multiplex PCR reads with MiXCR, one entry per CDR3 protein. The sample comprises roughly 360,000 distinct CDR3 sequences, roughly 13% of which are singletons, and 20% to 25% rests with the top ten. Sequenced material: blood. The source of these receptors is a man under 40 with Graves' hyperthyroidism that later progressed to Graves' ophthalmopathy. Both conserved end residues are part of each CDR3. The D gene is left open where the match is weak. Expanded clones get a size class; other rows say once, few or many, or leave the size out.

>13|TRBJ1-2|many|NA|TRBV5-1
CASSLRLRYGYTF
TGCGCCAGCAGCTTACGACTACGGTATGGCTACACCTTC
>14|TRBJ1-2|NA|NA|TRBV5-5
CASSLVPGDYGYTF
TGTGCCAGCAGCTTGGTTCCGGGGGACTATGGCTACACCTTC
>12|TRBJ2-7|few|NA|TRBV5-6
CASSLQAYEQYF
TGTGCCAGCAGCCTACAGGCCTACGAGCAGTACTTC
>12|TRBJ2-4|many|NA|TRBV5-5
CASSGPENIQYF
TGTGCCAGCAGCGGCCCGGAAAACATTCAGTACTTC
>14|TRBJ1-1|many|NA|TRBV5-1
CASTIPTMNTEAFF
TGCGCCAGCACCATACCTACCATGAACACTGAAGCTTTCTTT
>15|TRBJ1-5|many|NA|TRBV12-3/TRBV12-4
CASSLVRYSNQPQHF
TGTGCCAGCAGTTTAGTCAGATATAGCAATCAGCCCCAGCATTTT
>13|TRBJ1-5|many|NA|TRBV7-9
CASSEYTALPQHF
TGTGCCAGCAGCGAATATACGGCCCTACCCCAGCATTTT
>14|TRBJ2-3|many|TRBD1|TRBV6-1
CASSLTTGGDTQYF
TGTGCCAGCAGCCTTACGACAGGGGGAGATACGCAGTATTTT
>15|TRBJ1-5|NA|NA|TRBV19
CASSIGGGGNQPQHF
TGTGCCAGTAGTATAGGTGGTGGGGGCAATCAGCCCCAGCATTTT
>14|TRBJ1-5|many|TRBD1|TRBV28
CASTLTGADQPQHF
TGTGCCAGCACCCTAACAGGGGCCGATCAGCCCCAGCATTTT
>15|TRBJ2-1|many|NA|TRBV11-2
CASSLVETYNNEQFF
TGTGCCAGCAGCTTAGTAGAGACATATAACAATGAGCAGTTCTTC
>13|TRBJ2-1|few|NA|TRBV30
CAWSVPELGEQFF
TGTGCCTGGAGTGTGCCAGAATTAGGTGAGCAGTTCTTC
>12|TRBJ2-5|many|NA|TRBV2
CASSGGWETQYF
TGTGCCAGCAGTGGTGGTTGGGAGACCCAGTACTTC
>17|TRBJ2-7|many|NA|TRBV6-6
CASSYSKPRVTPYEQYF
TGTGCCAGCAGTTACTCCAAACCCAGGGTTACACCCTACGAGCAGTACTTC
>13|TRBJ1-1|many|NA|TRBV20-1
CSPTPGRGTEAFF
TGCAGTCCAACCCCAGGGAGGGGGACTGAAGCTTTCTTT
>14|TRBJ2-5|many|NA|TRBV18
CASSPPSAQETQYF
TGTGCCAGCTCACCACCGTCAGCCCAAGAGACCCAGTACTTC
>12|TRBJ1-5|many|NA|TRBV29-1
CSVGEVGEPQHF
TGCAGCGTTGGTGAGGTCGGTGAGCCCCAGCATTTT
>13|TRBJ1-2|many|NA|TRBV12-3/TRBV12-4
CASSRGQNYGYTF
TGTGCCAGCAGCCGAGGACAGAACTATGGCTACACCTTC
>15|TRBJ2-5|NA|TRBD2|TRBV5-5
CASSLASGAGETQYF
TGTGCCAGCAGCTTGGCTAGCGGGGCTGGAGAGACCCAGTACTTC
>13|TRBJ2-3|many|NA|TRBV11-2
CASSLGLADTQYF
TGTGCCAGCAGCTTAGGGCTAGCGGATACGCAGTATTTT
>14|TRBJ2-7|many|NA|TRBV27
CASSSAGISYEQYF
TGTGCCAGCAGTTCGGCGGGGATCTCCTACGAGCAGTACTTC
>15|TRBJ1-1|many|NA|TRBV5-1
CASSLEYRAHTEAFF
TGCGCCAGCAGCTTGGAGTACAGGGCACACACTGAAGCTTTCTTT
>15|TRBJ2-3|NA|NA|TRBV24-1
CATCGQNTSTDTQYF
TGTGCCACCTGTGGGCAGAATACTAGCACAGATACGCAGTATTTT
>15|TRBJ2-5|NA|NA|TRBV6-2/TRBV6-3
CASSRDPGWRETQYF
TGTGCCAGCAGCCGGGATCCAGGGTGGAGGGAGACCCAGTACTTC
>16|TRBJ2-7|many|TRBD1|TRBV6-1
CASSAPGGFLVYEQYF
TGTGCCAGCAGTGCCCCAGGGGGCTTTTTGGTCTACGAGCAGTACTTC
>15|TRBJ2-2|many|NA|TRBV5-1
CASSSDRPNTGELFF
TGCGCCAGCAGCTCGGACCGACCGAACACCGGGGAGCTGTTTTTT
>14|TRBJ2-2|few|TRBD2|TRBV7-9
CASAGGANTGELFF
TGTGCCTCGGCGGGGGGGGCCAACACCGGGGAGCTGTTTTTT
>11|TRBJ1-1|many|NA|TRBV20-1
CSARLNTEAFF
TGCAGTGCTAGATTGAACACTGAAGCTTTCTTT
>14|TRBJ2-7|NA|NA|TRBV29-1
CSVSEERDSYEQYF
TGCAGCGTATCCGAGGAGAGGGATTCCTACGAGCAGTACTTC
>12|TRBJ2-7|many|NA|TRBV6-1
CASSHPSYEQYF
TGTGCCAGCAGCCACCCAAGTTACGAGCAGTACTTC
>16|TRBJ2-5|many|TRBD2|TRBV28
CASSHLAGGYQETQYF
TGTGCCAGCAGTCATTTAGCGGGGGGGTACCAAGAGACCCAGTACTTC
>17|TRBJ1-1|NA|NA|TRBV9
CATRDGQEGGRNTEAFF
TGTGCCACCAGGGACGGGCAGGAGGGTGGCAGGAACACTGAAGCTTTCTTT
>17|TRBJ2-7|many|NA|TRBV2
CASSERQTEPTPYEQYF
TGTGCCAGCAGTGAACGACAGACTGAACCCACCCCCTACGAGCAGTACTTC
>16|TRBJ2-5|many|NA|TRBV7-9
CASSLGSDRGGETQYF
TGTGCCAGCAGCTTAGGCTCGGACCGAGGAGGAGAGACCCAGTACTTC
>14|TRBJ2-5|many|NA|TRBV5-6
CASSSEGVGETQYF
TGTGCCAGCAGCTCCGAGGGGGTTGGAGAGACCCAGTACTTC
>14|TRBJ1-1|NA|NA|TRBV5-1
CASSLHRWNTEAFF
TGCGCCAGCAGCTTGCACAGATGGAACACTGAAGCTTTCTTT
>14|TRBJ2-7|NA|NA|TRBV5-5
CASSLVIGGYEQYF
TGTGCCAGCAGCTTGGTGATAGGGGGCTACGAGCAGTACTTC
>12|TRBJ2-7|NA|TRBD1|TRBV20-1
CSVSDRGHEQYF
TGCAGTGTTTCGGACAGGGGCCACGAGCAGTACTTC
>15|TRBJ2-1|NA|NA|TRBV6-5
CASSYSRAGANEQFF
TGTGCCAGCAGTTACTCGAGGGCAGGGGCAAATGAGCAGTTCTTC
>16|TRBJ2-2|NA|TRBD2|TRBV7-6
CASSPWTSGGDGELFF
TGTGCCAGCAGCCCTTGGACTAGCGGGGGGGACGGGGAGCTGTTTTTT
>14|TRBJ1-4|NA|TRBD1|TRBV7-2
CASRPQGLNEKLFF
TGTGCCAGCAGACCACAGGGGCTTAATGAAAAACTGTTTTTT
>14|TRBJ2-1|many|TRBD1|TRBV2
CASSEGTGGREQFF
TGTGCCAGCAGTGAAGGGACAGGGGGCCGTGAGCAGTTCTTC
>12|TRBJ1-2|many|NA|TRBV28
CASSLGAEGYTF
TGTGCCAGCAGTTTAGGTGCAGAGGGCTACACCTTC
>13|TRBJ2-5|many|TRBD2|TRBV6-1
CASSYREGETQYF
TGTGCCAGCAGTTATCGGGAGGGGGAGACCCAGTACTTC
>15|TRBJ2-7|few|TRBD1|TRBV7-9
CASSEGTGISYEQYF
TGTGCCAGCAGCGAGGGGACAGGCATCTCCTACGAGCAGTACTTC
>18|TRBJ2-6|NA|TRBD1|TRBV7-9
CASSGWTGKGTGANVLTF
TGTGCCAGCAGCGGTTGGACAGGGAAAGGCACTGGGGCCAACGTCCTGACTTTC
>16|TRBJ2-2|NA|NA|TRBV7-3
CASSLELGLGTGELFF
TGTGCCAGCAGCTTGGAATTAGGGTTGGGCACCGGGGAGCTGTTTTTT
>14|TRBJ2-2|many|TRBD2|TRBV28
CASRMGGGAGELFF
TGTGCCAGCAGAATGGGCGGGGGGGCCGGGGAGCTGTTTTTT
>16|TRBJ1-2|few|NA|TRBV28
CASSILAQLSGYGYTF
TGTGCCAGCAGTATCCTAGCACAGCTAAGTGGGTATGGCTACACCTTC
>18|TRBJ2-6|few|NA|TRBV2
CASTEGYLPPSGANVLTF
TGTGCCAGCACCGAAGGGTACTTGCCGCCGTCTGGGGCCAACGTCCTGACTTTC
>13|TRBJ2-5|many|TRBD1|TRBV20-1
CSASTTGEETQYF
TGCAGTGCTAGCACGACAGGGGAAGAGACCCAGTACTTC
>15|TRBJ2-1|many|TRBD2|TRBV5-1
CASSLSGGATYEQFF
TGCGCCAGCAGCTTAAGCGGGGGGGCCACATATGAGCAGTTCTTC
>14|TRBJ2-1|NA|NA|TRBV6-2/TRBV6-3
CASSLRGRYNEQFF
TGTGCCAGCAGCCTGCGGGGACGCTACAATGAGCAGTTCTTC
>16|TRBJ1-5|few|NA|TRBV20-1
CSARDPGRGSNQPQHF
TGCAGTGCTAGAGACCCTGGAAGGGGTAGCAATCAGCCCCAGCATTTT
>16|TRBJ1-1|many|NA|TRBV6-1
CASSRFLRLTSTEAFF
TGTGCCAGCAGCCGTTTTCTTCGACTGACCTCCACTGAAGCTTTCTTT
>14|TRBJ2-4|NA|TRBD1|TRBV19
CASSIVDQGDIQYF
TGTGCCAGTAGTATAGTAGACCAGGGGGACATTCAGTACTTC
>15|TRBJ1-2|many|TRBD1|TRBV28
CASSFGTGTNYGYTF
TGTGCCAGCAGTTTCGGGACAGGGACTAACTATGGCTACACCTTC
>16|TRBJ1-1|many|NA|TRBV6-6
CASSYRPEVMNTEAFF
TGTGCCAGCAGTTACCGCCCTGAGGTCATGAACACTGAAGCTTTCTTT
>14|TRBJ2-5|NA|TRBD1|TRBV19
CASSRYRGRETQYF
TGTGCCAGTAGTAGGTACAGGGGGCGAGAGACCCAGTACTTC